The subject of this entry is one T cell receptor (beta chain). Source study methods: For nucleated cells, counts were estimated from reference gene primer amplification. The assay was immunoSEQ multiplex PCR, and TCRdb's table has in-frame clones only and misses some. V, J and clone size reflect that table, while D and trimming were determined from the DNA. The repertoire includes roughly 220,000 clones, 80% to 90% of them detected once, and nearly 20% sits in the top ten. The data stem from a study of blood T cell repertoires in COVID-19. V lost 5 bases, J lost 3 bases, and 10 bases lay in between. There are 13 residues in the CDR3. Germline assignment: CDR1 MNHEY and CDR2 SVGAGI.

The TCR was taken from a man aged 25-40 years with active or convalescent COVID-19. The rearrangement links TRBV6-5 to TRBJ2-5; D gene unclear. The sequencing input was peripheral blood. CDR3 sequence reads: CASSQYREETQYF. The CDR3 DNA is TGTGCCAGCAGTCAGTACAGAGAAGAGACCCAGTACTTC.